This TCR beta chain was captured in a study of blood T cell repertoires in COVID-19. About the research overall: Material from acute and convalescent COVID-19 was sourced from the United States, Italy and Spain. T cells, B-cell-depleted T cells, or PBMCs provided the cDNA or gDNA that served as material.

In the authors' workflow: Estimated nucleated cell counts came from reference gene primer amplification. The protocol was immunoSEQ multiplex PCR, while the TCRdb copy is restricted to in-frame clones and leaves out a portion. V and J calls and clone size come straight from that table; D and trimming were deduced from the DNA. Altogether a few hundred thousand clones are present, 87% being singletons, with the ten largest covering over 2%. Germline V lookup: CDR1 MGHRA, CDR2 YSYEKL. This CDR3 has 15 amino acids. V shed 2 bases, J shed 2 bases, and the junction held 2 bases outside the gene matches. Material for sequencing was peripheral blood. The origin of this receptor is a woman between 50 and 59 years old with acute or convalescent COVID-19. The chain links TRBV4-1 to TRBJ2-7; 11 nucleotides agree with TRBD1. The CDR3 here is CASSQPGQGAYEQYF. DNA of the CDR3: TGCGCCAGCAGCCAACCGGGACAGGGGGCCTACGAGCAGTACTTC.